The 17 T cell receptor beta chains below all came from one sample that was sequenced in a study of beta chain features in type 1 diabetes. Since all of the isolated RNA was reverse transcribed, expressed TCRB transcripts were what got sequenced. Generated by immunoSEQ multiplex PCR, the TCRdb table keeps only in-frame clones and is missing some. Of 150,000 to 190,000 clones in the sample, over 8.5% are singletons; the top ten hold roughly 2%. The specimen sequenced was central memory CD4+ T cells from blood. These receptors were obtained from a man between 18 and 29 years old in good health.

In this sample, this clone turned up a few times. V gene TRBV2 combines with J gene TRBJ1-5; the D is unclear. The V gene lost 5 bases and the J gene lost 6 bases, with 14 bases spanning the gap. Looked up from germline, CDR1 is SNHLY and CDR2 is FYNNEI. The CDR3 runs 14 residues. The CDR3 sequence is CASSTQLTSQPQHF. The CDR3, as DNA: TGTGCCAGCAGTACGCAACTCACAAGTCAGCCCCAGCATTTT.

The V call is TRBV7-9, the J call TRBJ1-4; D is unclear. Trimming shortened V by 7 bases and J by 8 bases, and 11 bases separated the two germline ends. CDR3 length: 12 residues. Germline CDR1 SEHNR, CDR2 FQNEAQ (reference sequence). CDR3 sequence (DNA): TGTGCCAGCACCTCACGTATGGAAAAACTGTTTTTT. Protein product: CASTSRMEKLFF.

DNA of the CDR3: TGTGCCAGCAGTTACGAACCAGGGGTAGAAGCTTTCTTT. Residues: CASSYEPGVEAFF. This chain joins TRBV6-5 and TRBJ1-1; tentatively, D is TRBD1 (6 bases). Germline CDR1 is MNHEY and CDR2 is SVGAGI. V was pared by 2 bases and J by 8 bases, with 12 bases between. CDR3 length: 13 residues.

CDR3 sequence: CASSLPGGSSPLHF. The CDR3 DNA is TGTGCCAGCAGCTTACCGGGCGGTTCGTCACCCCTCCACTTT. The V and J genes are TRBV7-2 and TRBJ1-6; D gene unclear. This CDR3 spans 14 amino acids. The germline V gene encodes CDR1 SGHTA and CDR2 FQGNSA. Trimming pared 2 bases from V and 10 bases from J, leaving 12 bases between.

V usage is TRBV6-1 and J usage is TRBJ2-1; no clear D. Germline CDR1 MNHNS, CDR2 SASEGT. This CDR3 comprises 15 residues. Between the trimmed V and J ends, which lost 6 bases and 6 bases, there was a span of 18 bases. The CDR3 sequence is CASRSIPGRFNEQFF. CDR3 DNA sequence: TGTGCCAGCAGATCAATTCCCGGTAGGTTCAATGAGCAGTTCTTC.

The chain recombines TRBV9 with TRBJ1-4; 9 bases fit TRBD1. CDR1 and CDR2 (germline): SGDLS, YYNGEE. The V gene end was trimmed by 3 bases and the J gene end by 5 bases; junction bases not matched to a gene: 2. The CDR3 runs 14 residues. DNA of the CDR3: TGTGCCAGCAGCGGCGGGACAGGGAATGAAAAACTGTTTTTT. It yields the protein CASSGGTGNEKLFF. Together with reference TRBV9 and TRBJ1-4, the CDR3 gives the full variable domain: DSGVTQTPKHLITATGQRVTLRCSPRSGDLSVYWYQQSLDQGLQFLIQYYNGEERAKGNILERFSAQQFPDLHSELNLSSLELGDSALYFCASSGGTGNEKLFFGSGTQLSVL.

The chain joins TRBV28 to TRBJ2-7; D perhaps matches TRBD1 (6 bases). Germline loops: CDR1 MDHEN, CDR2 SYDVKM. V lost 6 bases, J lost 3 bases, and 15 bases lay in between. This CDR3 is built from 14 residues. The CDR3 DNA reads TGTGCCAGCAGAAATCAGGGGTTCGGCTACGAGCAGTACTTC. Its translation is CASRNQGFGYEQYF. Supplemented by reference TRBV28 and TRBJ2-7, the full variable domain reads DVKVTQSSRYLVKRTGEKVFLECVQDMDHENMFWYRQDPGLGLRLIYFSYDVKMKEKGDIPEGYSVSREKKERFSLILESASTNQTSMYLCASRNQGFGYEQYFGPGTRLTVT.

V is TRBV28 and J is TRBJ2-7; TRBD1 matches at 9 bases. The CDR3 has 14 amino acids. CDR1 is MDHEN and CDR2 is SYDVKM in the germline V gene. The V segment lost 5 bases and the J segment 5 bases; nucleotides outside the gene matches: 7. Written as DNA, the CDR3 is TGTGCCAGCAGTCCACCGGACAGGGGCCACGAGCAGTACTTC. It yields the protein CASSPPDRGHEQYF.

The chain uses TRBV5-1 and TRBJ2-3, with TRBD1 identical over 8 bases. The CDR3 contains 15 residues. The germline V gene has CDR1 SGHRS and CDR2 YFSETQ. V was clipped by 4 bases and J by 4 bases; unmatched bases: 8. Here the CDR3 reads CASSPEGRGPDTQYF. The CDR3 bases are TGCGCCAGCAGCCCGGAGGGCAGGGGGCCAGATACGCAGTATTTT.

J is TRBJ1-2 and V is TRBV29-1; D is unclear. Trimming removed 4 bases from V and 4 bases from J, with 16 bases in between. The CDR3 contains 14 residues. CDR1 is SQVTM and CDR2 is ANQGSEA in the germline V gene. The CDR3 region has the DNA TGCAGCGTTGTCATCCGGGCCGGCTCCTATGGCTACACCTTC. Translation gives CSVVIRAGSYGYTF.

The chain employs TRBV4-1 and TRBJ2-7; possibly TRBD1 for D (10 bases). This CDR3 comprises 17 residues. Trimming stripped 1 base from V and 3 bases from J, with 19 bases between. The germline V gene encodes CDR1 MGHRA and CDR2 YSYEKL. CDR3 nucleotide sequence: TGCGCCAGCAGCCAAGGGGACAGGGGACTAGCAGGCTACGAGCAGTACTTC. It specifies CASSQGDRGLAGYEQYF.

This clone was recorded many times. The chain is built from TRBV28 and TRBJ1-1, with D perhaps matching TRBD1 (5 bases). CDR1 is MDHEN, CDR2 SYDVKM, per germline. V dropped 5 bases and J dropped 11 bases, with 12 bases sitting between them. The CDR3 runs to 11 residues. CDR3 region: CASSPGKSAFF. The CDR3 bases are TGTGCCAGCAGTCCAGGGAAGAGCGCTTTCTTT.

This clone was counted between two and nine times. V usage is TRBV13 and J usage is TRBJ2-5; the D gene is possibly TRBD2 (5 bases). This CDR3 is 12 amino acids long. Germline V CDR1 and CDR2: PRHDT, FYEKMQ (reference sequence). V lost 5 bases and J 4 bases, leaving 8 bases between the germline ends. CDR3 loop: CASSRAGETQYF. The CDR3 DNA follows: TGTGCCAGCAGCCGGGCGGGAGAGACCCAGTACTTC.

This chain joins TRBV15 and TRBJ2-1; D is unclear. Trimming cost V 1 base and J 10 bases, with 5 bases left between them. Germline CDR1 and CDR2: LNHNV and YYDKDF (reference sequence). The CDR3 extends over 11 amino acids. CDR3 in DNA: TGTGCCACCAGCAGAGTATCCGAGCAGTTCTTC. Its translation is CATSRVSEQFF.

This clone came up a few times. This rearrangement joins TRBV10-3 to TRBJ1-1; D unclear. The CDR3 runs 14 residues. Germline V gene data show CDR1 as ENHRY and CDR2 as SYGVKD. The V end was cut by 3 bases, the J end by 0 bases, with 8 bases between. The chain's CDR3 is CAISDTGMNTEAFF. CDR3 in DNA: TGTGCCATCAGTGACACCGGGATGAACACTGAAGCTTTCTTT.

CDR3 loop: CASSFRAQETQYF. The CDR3 DNA sequence: TGTGCCAGCAGTTTTAGGGCCCAAGAGACCCAGTACTTC. The chain carries TRBV27 and TRBJ2-5, with D uncertain. Trimming shortened V by 3 bases and J by 1 base, and 6 bases separated the two germline ends. The CDR3 is made up of 13 amino acids. The germline V gene encodes CDR1 MNHEY and CDR2 SMNVEV (reference sequence).

CDR3 bases: TGTGCCAGCAGCCCAATTCGGTCCACTCTAAACAATGAGCAGTTCTTC. The encoded protein is CASSPIRSTLNNEQFF. The chain carries TRBV28 and TRBJ2-1; D unresolved. This CDR3 spans 16 amino acids. Germline values: CDR1 MDHEN, CDR2 SYDVKM. The V end was cut by 6 bases, the J end by 5 bases, with 20 bases between. The variable domain in full, completed from reference TRBV28 and TRBJ2-1, reads DVKVTQSSRYLVKRTGEKVFLECVQDMDHENMFWYRQDPGLGLRLIYFSYDVKMKEKGDIPEGYSVSREKKERFSLILESASTNQTSMYLCASSPIRSTLNNEQFFGPGTRLTVL.